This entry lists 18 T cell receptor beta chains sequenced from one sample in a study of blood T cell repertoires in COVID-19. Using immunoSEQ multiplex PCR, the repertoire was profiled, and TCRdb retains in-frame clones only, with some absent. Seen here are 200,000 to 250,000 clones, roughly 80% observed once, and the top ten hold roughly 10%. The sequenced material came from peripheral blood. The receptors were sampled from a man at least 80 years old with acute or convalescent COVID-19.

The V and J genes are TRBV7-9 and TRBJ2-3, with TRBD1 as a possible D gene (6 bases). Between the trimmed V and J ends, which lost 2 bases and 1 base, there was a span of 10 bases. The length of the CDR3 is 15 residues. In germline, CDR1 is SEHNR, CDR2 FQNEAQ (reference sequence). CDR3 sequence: CASSLTGPGTDTQYF. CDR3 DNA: TGTGCCAGCAGCTTAACAGGGCCTGGCACAGATACGCAGTATTTT.

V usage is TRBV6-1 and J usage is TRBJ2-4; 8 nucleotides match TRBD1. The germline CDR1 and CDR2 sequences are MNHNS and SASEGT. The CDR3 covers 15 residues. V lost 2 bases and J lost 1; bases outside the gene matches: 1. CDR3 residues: CASSEWDRAKNIQYF. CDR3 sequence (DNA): TGTGCCAGCAGTGAATGGGACAGGGCCAAAAACATTCAGTACTTC.

The CDR3 reads CASSFGTGGNNEQFF. As DNA, the CDR3 is TGTGCCAGCAGCTTCGGGACAGGGGGGAACAATGAGCAGTTCTTC. This chain connects TRBV5-4 to TRBJ2-1, with TRBD1 matching 11 bases. V shed 2 bases and J 5 bases; nucleotides not matched to a gene: 3. The germline V gene has CDR1 SGHNT and CDR2 YYREEE (reference sequence). CDR3 length: 15 amino acids.

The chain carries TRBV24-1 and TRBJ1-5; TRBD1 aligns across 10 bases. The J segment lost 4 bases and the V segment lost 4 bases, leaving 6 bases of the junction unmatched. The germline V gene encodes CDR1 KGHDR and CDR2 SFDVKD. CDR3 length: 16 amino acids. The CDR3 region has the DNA TGTGCCACCAGTGACCCCAGACAGGGGGCTAATCAGCCCCAGCATTTT. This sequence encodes CATSDPRQGANQPQHF.

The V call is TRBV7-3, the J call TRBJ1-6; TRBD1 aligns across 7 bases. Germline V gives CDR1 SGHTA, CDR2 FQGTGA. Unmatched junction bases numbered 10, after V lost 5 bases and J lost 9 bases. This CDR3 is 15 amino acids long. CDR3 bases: TGTGCCAGCAGCGTACAGGGGTCTTATGGTTCACCCCTCCACTTT. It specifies CASSVQGSYGSPLHF.

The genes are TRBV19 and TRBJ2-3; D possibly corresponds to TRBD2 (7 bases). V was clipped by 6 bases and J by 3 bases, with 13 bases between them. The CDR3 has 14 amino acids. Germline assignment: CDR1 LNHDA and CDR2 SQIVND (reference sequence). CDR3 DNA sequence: TGTGCCAGTAGCGAGGGGGGGGATACAGATACGCAGTATTTT. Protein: CASSEGGDTDTQYF.

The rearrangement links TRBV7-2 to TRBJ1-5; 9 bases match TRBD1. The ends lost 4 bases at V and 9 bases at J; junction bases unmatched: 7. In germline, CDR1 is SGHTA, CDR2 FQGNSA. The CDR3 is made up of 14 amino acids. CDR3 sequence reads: CASSSPTGGRPQHF. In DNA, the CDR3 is TGTGCCAGCAGCTCACCGACAGGGGGGAGGCCCCAGCATTTT.

CDR3 region: CASSVRQGGSTGELFF. The CDR3 DNA sequence: TGTGCCAGTTCAGTTCGACAGGGTGGATCGACCGGGGAGCTGTTTTTT. J is TRBJ2-2 and V is TRBV2, with 7 bases that match TRBD1. J gave up 5 bases and V 9 bases, and 15 bases lay outside the gene matches. Germline lookup yields CDR1 SNHLY and CDR2 FYNNEI. The CDR3 runs 16 residues.

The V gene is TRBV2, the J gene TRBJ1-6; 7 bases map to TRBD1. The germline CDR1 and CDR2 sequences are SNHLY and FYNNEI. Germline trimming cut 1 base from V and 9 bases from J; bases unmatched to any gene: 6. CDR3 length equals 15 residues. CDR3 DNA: TGTGCCAGCAGTGAAGGAGGGACAGCGCGTTCACCCCTCCACTTT. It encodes CASSEGGTARSPLHF.

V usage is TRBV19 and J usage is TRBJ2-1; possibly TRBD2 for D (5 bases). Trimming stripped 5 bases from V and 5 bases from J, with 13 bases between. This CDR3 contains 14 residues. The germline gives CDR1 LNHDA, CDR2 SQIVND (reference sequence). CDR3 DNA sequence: TGTGCCAGTAGTGAGGGTCGTCACGACAATGAGCAGTTCTTC. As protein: CASSEGRHDNEQFF.

The CDR3 DNA reads TGTGCCAGCTCACCAGGTAGGGGTGATTCACCCCTCCACTTT. Translating gives CASSPGRGDSPLHF. The V gene is TRBV18, the J gene TRBJ1-6, with a tentative D call TRBD1 (5 bases). The CDR3 contains 14 residues. Germline assignment: CDR1 KGHSH and CDR2 LQKENI. Trimming stripped 2 bases from V and 8 bases from J, with 10 bases between.

Here the CDR3 reads CASSDVQGKYF. Here the CDR3 DNA reads TGTGCCAGCAGTGACGTGCAGGGAAAGTATTTT. The chain recombines TRBV2 with TRBJ2-3, with D possibly matching TRBD1 (5 bases). V lost 3 bases and J 13 bases, leaving 11 bases between the germline ends. CDR1 is SNHLY, CDR2 FYNNEI, per germline. The CDR3 length is 11 residues.

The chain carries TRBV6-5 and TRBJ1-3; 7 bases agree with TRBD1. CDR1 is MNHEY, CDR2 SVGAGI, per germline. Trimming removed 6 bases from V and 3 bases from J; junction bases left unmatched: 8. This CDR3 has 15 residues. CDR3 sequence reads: CASSKSQGVGNTIYF. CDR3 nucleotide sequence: TGTGCCAGCAGCAAATCTCAGGGGGTTGGAAACACCATATATTTT.

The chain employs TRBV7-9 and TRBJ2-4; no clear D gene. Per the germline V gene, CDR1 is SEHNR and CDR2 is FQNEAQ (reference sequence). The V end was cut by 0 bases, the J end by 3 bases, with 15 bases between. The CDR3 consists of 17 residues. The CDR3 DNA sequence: TGTGCCAGCAGCTTAGCCCTCCGGCCGGGTAGCAAAAACATTCAGTACTTC. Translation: CASSLALRPGSKNIQYF.

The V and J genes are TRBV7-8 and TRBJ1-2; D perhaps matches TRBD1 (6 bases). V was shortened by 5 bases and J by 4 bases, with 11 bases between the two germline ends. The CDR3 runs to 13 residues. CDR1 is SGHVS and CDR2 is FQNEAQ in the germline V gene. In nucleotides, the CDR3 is TGTGCCAGCAGCGTATTGGACAGCTATGGCTACACCTTC. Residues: CASSVLDSYGYTF.

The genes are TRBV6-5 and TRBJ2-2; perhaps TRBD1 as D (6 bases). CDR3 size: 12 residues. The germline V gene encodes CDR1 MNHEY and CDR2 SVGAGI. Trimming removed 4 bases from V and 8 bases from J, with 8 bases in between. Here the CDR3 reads CASSFRGGELFF. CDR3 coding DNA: TGTGCCAGCAGTTTCAGGGGAGGGGAGCTGTTTTTT.

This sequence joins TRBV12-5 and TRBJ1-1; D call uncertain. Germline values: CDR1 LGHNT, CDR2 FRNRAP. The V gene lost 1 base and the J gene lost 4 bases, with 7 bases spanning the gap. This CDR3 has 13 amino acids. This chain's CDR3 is CASGLAQLTEAFF. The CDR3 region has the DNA TGTGCTAGTGGTTTGGCGCAACTCACTGAAGCTTTCTTT.

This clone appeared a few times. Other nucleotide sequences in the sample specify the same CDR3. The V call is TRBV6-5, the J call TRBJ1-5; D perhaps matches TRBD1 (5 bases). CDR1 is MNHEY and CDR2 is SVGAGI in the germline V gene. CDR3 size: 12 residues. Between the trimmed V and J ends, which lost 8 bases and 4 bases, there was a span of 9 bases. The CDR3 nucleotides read TGTGCCAGCGGGGACTTTAATCAGCCCCAGCATTTT. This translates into CASGDFNQPQHF.